The 2 T cell receptor beta chains reported below all come from one sample, sequenced in a study of T cells in Graves' hyperthyroidism and ophthalmopathy. From RNA transcripts, TCR beta CDR3 regions were amplified. During a first-round RT-PCR of the TCR CDR3, the HTBI primer set was used. MiXCR was run by TCRdb on the multiplex PCR reads, yielding one entry per CDR3 protein. The table includes hundreds of thousands of distinct CDR3 sequences, roughly 40% detected once. Material for sequencing was blood. The receptors were gathered from a man in his late teens or twenties with Graves' hyperthyroidism.

A few counts support this clonotype. V is TRBV9 and J is TRBJ2-2; no clear D. V lost 5 bases to trimming and J lost 5 bases, with 16 bases between them. This CDR3 is built from 15 residues. Germline V CDR1 and CDR2: SGDLS, YYNGEE. CDR3 sequence: CASSYTYQNTGELFF. The CDR3 region has the DNA TGTGCCAGCAGTTACACCTACCAGAATACCGGGGAGCTGTTTTTT.

The rearrangement joins TRBV28 to TRBJ1-5, with D perhaps TRBD1 (5 bases). V was cut by 6 bases and J by 6 bases, with 12 bases left in between. Germline V lookup: CDR1 MDHEN, CDR2 SYDVKM. This CDR3 spans 13 amino acids. CDR3 in amino acids: CASRKGTIQPQHF. Written as DNA, the CDR3 is TGTGCCAGCAGAAAAGGGACGATTCAGCCCCAGCATTTT.